This T cell receptor (beta chain) came from a study of T cell repertoires in cytomegalovirus infection. Study overall: Indications of both CMV infection and matching HLA type were provided by public TCR beta signatures. Points from the study as a whole: CMV-specific TCR beta clonotypes restricted by HLA-C were the ones dominating the ex vivo response. Summed frequency of public TCR beta families distinguished CMV carriers with the relevant HLA.

The length of the CDR3 is 17 residues. Trimming pared 2 bases from V and 0 bases from J, leaving 15 bases between. The germline V gene encodes CDR1 SEHNR and CDR2 FQNEAQ (reference sequence). Using its own MiXCR run on the reads, TCRdb lists one record per CDR3 protein. Of more than 200,000 distinct CDR3 sequences listed, around 8.7% are singletons. On this clonotype: Its antigen is unknown.

Input material: PBMCs. The chain carries TRBV7-9 and TRBJ2-3; D perhaps matches TRBD1 (5 bases). The source of this sequence is a human donor in good health (CMV status not recorded). Some clones in this sample may be carry-over from other donors' samples. In DNA, the CDR3 is TGTGCCAGCAGCTTACCCCGGACAAAAGCTAGCACAGATACGCAGTATTTT. It specifies CASSLPRTKASTDTQYF.